The 17 T cell receptor beta chains below all came from one sample that was sequenced in a study of blood T cell repertoires in COVID-19. Libraries were prepared by immunoSEQ multiplex PCR; TCRdb keeps only in-frame clonotypes and omits some of them. The sample has approximately 70,000 clones; 88% are singletons. Sequencing was performed on peripheral blood. The receptor source for this set is an older woman with acute or convalescent COVID-19.

This sequence joins TRBV7-3 and TRBJ1-1; tentative D call: TRBD1 (5 bases). The CDR3 sequence is 15 residues long. With 0 bases removed from V and 6 bases from J, the gap between germline ends came to 14 bases. The V gene's germline CDR1 is SGHTA and CDR2 FQGTGA. The CDR3 reads CASSLTGQGSPEAFF. The CDR3 DNA is TGTGCCAGCAGCTTAACGGGGCAGGGATCTCCTGAAGCTTTCTTT.

V and J are TRBV18 and TRBJ1-5, with 7 bases identical to TRBD1. V gave up 1 base and J gave up 2 bases; unmatched junction bases: 2. The germline CDR1 and CDR2 sequences are KGHSH and LQKENI. The CDR3 is made up of 15 amino acids. The CDR3 region is CASSPLGTGNQPQHF. The CDR3 DNA reads TGTGCCAGCTCACCACTTGGGACAGGCAATCAGCCCCAGCATTTT.

CDR3 sequence: CASSRRQGYGTDTQYF. In nucleotides, the CDR3 is TGCGCCAGCAGCCGCCGACAGGGATATGGCACAGATACGCAGTATTTT. The chain couples TRBV4-1 to TRBJ2-3; TRBD1 matches at 7 bases. The CDR3 is made up of 16 amino acids. V lost 4 bases to trimming and J lost 1 base; unmatched junction nucleotides: 8. In germline, CDR1 is MGHRA, CDR2 YSYEKL.

This sequence joins TRBV7-8 and TRBJ1-1; weak D call: TRBD1 (6 bases). The germline V gene has CDR1 SGHVS and CDR2 FQNEAQ. V was cut by 5 bases and J by 3 bases, with 10 bases left in between. CDR3 length: 13 amino acids. The CDR3 region is CASSRRGYTEAFF. The CDR3 nucleotides are TGTGCCAGCAGCCGCAGGGGCTACACTGAAGCTTTCTTT.

The V and J genes are TRBV9 and TRBJ1-1; 7 bases match TRBD1. The germline V gene has CDR1 SGDLS and CDR2 YYNGEE. The CDR3 consists of 15 residues. V shed 4 bases, J shed 0 bases, and the junction held 6 bases outside the gene matches. DNA for the CDR3: TGTGCCAGCAGCCGAGGGGGACAGTTGAACACTGAAGCTTTCTTT. It encodes CASSRGGQLNTEAFF.

The chain is built from TRBV19 and TRBJ1-1; D possibly corresponds to TRBD1 (5 bases). From germline, CDR1 is LNHDA and CDR2 SQIVND (reference sequence). V was trimmed by 7 bases and J by 1 base, leaving 16 bases between them. The CDR3 loop spans 15 amino acids. CDR3 bases: TGTGCCAGTACTCCGGGTGGCAGGGCGAACACTGAAGCTTTCTTT. Protein product: CASTPGGRANTEAFF.

The chain joins TRBV5-6 to TRBJ2-1; 7 nucleotides align to TRBD2. This CDR3 comprises 14 residues. J gave up 4 bases and V 2 bases, and 3 bases lay outside the gene matches. Germline CDR1 is SGHDT and CDR2 is YYEEEE. The CDR3 spells CASSFTSAYNEQFF. The CDR3 bases are TGTGCCAGCAGCTTTACTAGCGCGTACAATGAGCAGTTCTTC.

The chain combines TRBV9 with TRBJ2-1; 8 bases match TRBD2. Germline V gives CDR1 SGDLS, CDR2 YYNGEE. The CDR3 is made up of 15 amino acids. The junction had 6 bases not matched to a gene; V was cut back by 4 bases and J by 3 bases. The CDR3 bases are TGTGCCAGCAGCAGTCGGGGGGGCTTCTACAATGAGCAGTTCTTC. This encodes CASSSRGGFYNEQFF.

This chain connects TRBV15 to TRBJ2-7; the match to TRBD1 covers 9 bases. Germline lookup yields CDR1 LNHNV and CDR2 YYDKDF (reference sequence). CDR3 length equals 12 residues. The V segment lost 5 bases and the J segment 7 bases; nucleotides outside the gene matches: 3. DNA for the CDR3: TGTGCCACCAGCGGACAGGGGTGGGAGCAGTACTTC. This encodes CATSGQGWEQYF. Variable domain in full (rest from reference TRBV15 and TRBJ2-7): DAMVIQNPRYQVTQFGKPVTLSCSQTLNHNVMYWYQQKSSQAPKLLFHYYDKDFNNEADTPDNFQSRRPNTSFCFLDIRSPGLGDTAMYLCATSGQGWEQYFGPGTRLTVT.

The CDR3 nucleotides read TGCGCCAGCAGCTTGGGGAGCGGGAGAGGTGCCGGGGAGCTGTTTTTT. Protein product: CASSLGSGRGAGELFF. The chain joins TRBV5-1 to TRBJ2-2; 8 nucleotides match TRBD2. Germline trimming cut 0 bases from V and 6 bases from J; bases unmatched to any gene: 7. CDR1 and CDR2 (germline): SGHRS, YFSETQ. This CDR3 has 16 residues.

The chain couples TRBV30 to TRBJ2-5; D is unclear. V lost 4 bases and J 0 bases, leaving 6 bases between the germline ends. The germline gives CDR1 GTSNPN, CDR2 SVGIG (reference sequence). The length of the CDR3 is 12 residues. CDR3 amino acids: CAWTTYQETQYF. The CDR3 region has the DNA TGTGCCTGGACCACTTACCAAGAGACCCAGTACTTC.

This clone was found once. The chain links TRBV6-5 to TRBJ2-7; 7 bases are a match to TRBD2. CDR3 length: 15 residues. Trimming removed 6 bases from V and 7 bases from J; junction bases left unmatched: 15. CDR1 and CDR2 (germline): MNHEY, SVGAGI. CDR3 nucleotide sequence: TGTGCCAGCAGCCGCCCCCCGGGAGGACCGCGGGAGCAGTACTTC. Amino acids: CASSRPPGGPREQYF.

The chain links TRBV2 to TRBJ2-1; TRBD2 aligns across 11 bases. Looked up from germline, CDR1 is SNHLY and CDR2 is FYNNEI. The CDR3 length is 15 residues. The trim removed 10 bases at V and 3 bases at J, leaving 8 bases unmatched. The CDR3 protein is CATSPGTSGYNEQFF. As DNA, the CDR3 is TGTGCCACCTCTCCCGGGACTAGCGGCTACAATGAGCAGTTCTTC.

V and J are TRBV27 and TRBJ1-2, with TRBD1 matching over 10 bases. Germline CDR1 is MNHEY and CDR2 is SMNVEV (reference sequence). J gave up 5 bases and V 8 bases, and 5 bases lay outside the gene matches. The length of the CDR3 is 13 residues. CDR3 amino acids: CASAGTGAYGYTF. The CDR3 DNA reads TGTGCCAGCGCCGGGACAGGGGCATATGGCTACACCTTC.

The chain links TRBV6-2 or TRBV6-3 to TRBJ1-5; possibly TRBD1 for D (5 bases). V lost 4 bases to trimming and J lost 3 bases, with 10 bases between them. Germline V lookup: CDR1 MNHEY, CDR2 SVGEGT. The CDR3 runs to 14 residues. DNA for the CDR3: TGTGCCAGCAGTTTCCGACAGCCCAATCAGCCCCAGCATTTT. Translating it yields CASSFRQPNQPQHF.

This clone was observed a handful of times. The rearrangement joins TRBV6-5 to TRBJ1-1; possible D gene TRBD1, 6 bases. Germline-derived CDR1 and CDR2 are MNHEY and SVGAGI. CDR3 length: 15 residues. The germline V and J ends were trimmed by 8 bases and 1 base, with 17 bases remaining between them. CDR3: CASADPGTTNTEAFF. The CDR3 DNA follows: TGTGCCAGCGCAGATCCCGGGACAACGAACACTGAAGCTTTCTTT.

J is TRBJ2-7 and V is TRBV25-1; a weak D match, TRBD2 (5 bases). Germline V lookup: CDR1 MGHDK, CDR2 SYGVNS. The V end lost 3 bases, the J end lost 4 bases, and 16 bases lay between the germline ends. This CDR3 is 15 amino acids long. The CDR3 DNA follows: TGTGCCAGCAGTGAGAGGAGCGGATTAAGTTACGAGCAGTACTTC. Its translation is CASSERSGLSYEQYF.